This T cell receptor (beta chain) was obtained from a study of blood T cell repertoires in COVID-19. Across the study: COVID-19 samples collected from the United States, Italy and Spain covered acute and convalescent phases. PBMCs, B-cell-depleted T cells, or T cells provided the cDNA or gDNA that made up the material.

Germline V lookup: CDR1 KGHSH, CDR2 LQKENI. The CDR3 is made up of 14 amino acids. V shed 2 bases, J shed 5 bases, and the junction held 5 bases outside the gene matches. Per the authors' pipeline: Using reference gene primer amplification, nucleated cell counts were estimated. The method was immunoSEQ multiplex PCR; TCRdb's version includes in-frame clones alone and lacks a portion of them. For V, J and clone size, that table is used; D and trimming come from the DNA. The data contain roughly 130,000 clones, roughly 77% of them singletons. The V gene is TRBV18, the J gene TRBJ2-7, with 8 bases fitting TRBD1. Input material: peripheral blood. The clonotype originates from a man aged 60 to 75 with active or convalescent COVID-19. This CDR3 reads CASSPNRGSNEQYF. Written as DNA, the CDR3 is TGTGCCAGCTCACCAAACAGGGGGAGTAACGAGCAGTACTTC.